This TCR beta chain was obtained from a study of CD8 T cells in ankylosing spondylitis. Study-level findings and limits: Blood of patients with ankylosing spondylitis appeared to be characterized by a TCR beta motif of 8 or 9 highly homologous variants.

Germline values: CDR1 SEHNR, CDR2 FQNEAQ (reference sequence). The V and J ends lost 4 bases and 6 bases respectively, with 15 bases between them. This CDR3 has 14 residues. Each CDR3 protein gets one entry after TCRdb re-called the 5' RACE reads with MiXCR. The table has 700,000 to 850,000 distinct CDR3 sequences, approximately 12% seen once; the top ten hold around 0.51%. Details on this clonotype: As yet, its antigen is unknown.

The receptor was derived from a male donor with ankylosing spondylitis. This chain links TRBV7-9 with TRBJ1-1; tentatively, D is TRBD1 (5 bases). Source material: blood, either unsorted or a sorted T cell fraction (not recorded which). CDR3 sequence reads: CASSSQVERAEAFF. The CDR3 nucleotides read TGTGCCAGCAGCTCACAGGTGGAGAGGGCTGAAGCTTTCTTT.